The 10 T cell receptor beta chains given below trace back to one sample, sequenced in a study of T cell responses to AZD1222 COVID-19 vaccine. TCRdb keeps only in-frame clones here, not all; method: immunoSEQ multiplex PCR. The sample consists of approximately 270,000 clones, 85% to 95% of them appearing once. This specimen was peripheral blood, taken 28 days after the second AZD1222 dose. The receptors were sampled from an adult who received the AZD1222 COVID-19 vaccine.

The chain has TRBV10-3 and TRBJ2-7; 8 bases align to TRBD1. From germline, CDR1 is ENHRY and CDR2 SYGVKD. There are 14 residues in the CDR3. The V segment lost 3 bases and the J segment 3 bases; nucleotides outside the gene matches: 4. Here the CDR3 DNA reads TGTGCCATCAGTGATATCGGACAGGGCTACGAGCAGTACTTC. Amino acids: CAISDIGQGYEQYF.

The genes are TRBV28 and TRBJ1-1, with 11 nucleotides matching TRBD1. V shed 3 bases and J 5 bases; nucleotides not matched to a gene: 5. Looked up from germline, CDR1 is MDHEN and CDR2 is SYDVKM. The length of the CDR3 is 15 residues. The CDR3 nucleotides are TGTGCCAGCAGTTTGGGACAGGGGGTCCCAACTGAAGCTTTCTTT. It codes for CASSLGQGVPTEAFF.

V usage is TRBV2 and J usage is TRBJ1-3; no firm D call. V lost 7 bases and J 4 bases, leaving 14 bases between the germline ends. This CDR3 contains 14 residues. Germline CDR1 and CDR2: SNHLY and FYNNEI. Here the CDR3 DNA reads TGTGCCAGCAAAAATCCCAGGAACGGAAACACCATATATTTT. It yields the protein CASKNPRNGNTIYF.

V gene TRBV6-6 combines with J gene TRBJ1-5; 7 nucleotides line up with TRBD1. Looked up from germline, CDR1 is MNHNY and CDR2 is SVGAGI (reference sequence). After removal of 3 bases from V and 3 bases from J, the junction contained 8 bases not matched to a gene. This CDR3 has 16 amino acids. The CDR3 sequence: CASSYSGQVLNQPQHF. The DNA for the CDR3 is TGTGCCAGCAGTTATTCCGGACAGGTTCTCAATCAGCCCCAGCATTTT.

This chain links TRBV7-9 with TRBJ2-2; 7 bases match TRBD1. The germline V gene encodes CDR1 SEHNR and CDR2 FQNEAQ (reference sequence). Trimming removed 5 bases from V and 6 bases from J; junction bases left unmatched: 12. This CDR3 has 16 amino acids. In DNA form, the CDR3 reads TGTGCCAGCAGCCCCAATCAGGGGGTGTCGGCCGGGGAGCTGTTTTTT. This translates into CASSPNQGVSAGELFF.

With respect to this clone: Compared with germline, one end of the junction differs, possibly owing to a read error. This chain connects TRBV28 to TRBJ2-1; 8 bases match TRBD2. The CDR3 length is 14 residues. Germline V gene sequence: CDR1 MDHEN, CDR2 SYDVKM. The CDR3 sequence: CASSLASGSSFEVF. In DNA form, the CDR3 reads TGTGCCAGCAGTTTAGCCAGCGGGAGCTCCTTTGAGGTCTTC.

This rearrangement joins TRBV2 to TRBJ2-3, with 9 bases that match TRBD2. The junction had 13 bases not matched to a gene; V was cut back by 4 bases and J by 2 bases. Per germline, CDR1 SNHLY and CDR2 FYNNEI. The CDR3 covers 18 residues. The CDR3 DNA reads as TGTGCCAGCAGTGTTGAGCTAGCGGGGCGAGACTTCACAGATACGCAGTATTTT. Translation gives CASSVELAGRDFTDTQYF.

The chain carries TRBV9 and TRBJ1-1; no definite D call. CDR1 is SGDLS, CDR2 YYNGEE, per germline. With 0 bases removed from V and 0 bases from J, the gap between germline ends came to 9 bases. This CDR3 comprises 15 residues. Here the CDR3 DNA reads TGTGCCAGCAGCGTAGCTCAGACCATGAACACTGAAGCTTTCTTT. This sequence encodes CASSVAQTMNTEAFF.

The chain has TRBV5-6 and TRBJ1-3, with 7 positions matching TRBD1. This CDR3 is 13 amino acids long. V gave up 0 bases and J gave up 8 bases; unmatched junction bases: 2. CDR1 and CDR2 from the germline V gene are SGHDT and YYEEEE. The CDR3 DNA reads TGTGCCAGCAGCTTGGACAGGGGATACACCATATATTTT. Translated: CASSLDRGYTIYF.

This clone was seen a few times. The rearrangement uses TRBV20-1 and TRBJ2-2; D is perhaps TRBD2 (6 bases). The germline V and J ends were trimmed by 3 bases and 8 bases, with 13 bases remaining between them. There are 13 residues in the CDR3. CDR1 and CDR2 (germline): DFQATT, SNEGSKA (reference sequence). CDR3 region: CSASQGGGGELFF. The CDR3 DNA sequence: TGCAGTGCTAGTCAGGGAGGAGGTGGGGAGCTGTTTTTT.